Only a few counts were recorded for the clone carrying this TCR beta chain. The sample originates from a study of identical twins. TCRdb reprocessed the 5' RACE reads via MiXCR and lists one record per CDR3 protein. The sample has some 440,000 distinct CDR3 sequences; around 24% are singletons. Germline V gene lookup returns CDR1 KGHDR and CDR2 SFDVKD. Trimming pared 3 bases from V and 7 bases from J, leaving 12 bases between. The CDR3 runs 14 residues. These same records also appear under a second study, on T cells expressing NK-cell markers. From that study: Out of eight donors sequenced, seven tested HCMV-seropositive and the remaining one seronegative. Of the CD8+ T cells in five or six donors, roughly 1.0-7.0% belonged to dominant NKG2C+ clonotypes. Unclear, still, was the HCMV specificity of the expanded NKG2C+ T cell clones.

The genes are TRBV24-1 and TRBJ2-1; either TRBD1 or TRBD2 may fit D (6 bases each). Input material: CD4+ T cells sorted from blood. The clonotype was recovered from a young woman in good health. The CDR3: CATSDTGAGNEQFF. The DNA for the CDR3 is TGTGCCACCAGTGATACGGGGGCTGGTAATGAGCAGTTCTTC.